This T cell receptor (beta chain) stems from a study of radiation and T cells in renal cell carcinoma. The wider study: Nephrectomy followed 15 Gy stereotactic body radiation by 4 weeks.

Study-level results: Baseline intratumoral clonotype presence is unknown without pretreatment biopsies.

Time point: baseline pretreatment blood. The treatment is: 15 Gy SBRT to primary tumor, nephrectomy 4 weeks later. This CDR3 spans 14 amino acids. Germline CDR1 reads SGHRS; CDR2 reads YFSETQ. V trimming: 0 bases; J trimming: 11 bases; junction bases outside the gene matches: 5. A remark on this clone: Its antigen is unidentified.

This table comes from immunoSEQ multiplex PCR, and its TCRdb copy is limited to in-frame clones, with some not included. The sample lists tens of thousands of clones, over 70% occurring once. The TCR originated in a man between 60 and 75 years old with renal cell carcinoma. The sequencing here drew on blood, taken from a patient whose treatment included radiotherapy and nephrectomy. J is TRBJ1-1 and V is TRBV5-1; 12 nucleotides match TRBD1. CDR3 protein: CASSLGDRGPWAFF. The CDR3 nucleotides are TGCGCCAGCAGCTTGGGGGACAGGGGGCCCTGGGCTTTCTTT.